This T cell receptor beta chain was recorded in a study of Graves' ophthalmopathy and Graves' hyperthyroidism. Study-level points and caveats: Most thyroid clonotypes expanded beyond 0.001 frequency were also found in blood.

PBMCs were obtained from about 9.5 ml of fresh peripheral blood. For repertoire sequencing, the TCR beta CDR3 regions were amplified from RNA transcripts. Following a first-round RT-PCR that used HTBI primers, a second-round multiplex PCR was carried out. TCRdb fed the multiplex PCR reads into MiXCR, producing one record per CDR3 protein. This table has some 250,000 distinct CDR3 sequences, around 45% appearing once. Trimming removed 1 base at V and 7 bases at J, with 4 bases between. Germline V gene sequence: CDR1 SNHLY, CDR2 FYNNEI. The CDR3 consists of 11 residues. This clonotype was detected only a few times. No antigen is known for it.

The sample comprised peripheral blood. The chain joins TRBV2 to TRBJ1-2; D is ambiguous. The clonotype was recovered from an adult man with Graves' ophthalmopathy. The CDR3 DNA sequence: TGTGCCAGCAGTGAAGTCAGTGGCTACACCTTC. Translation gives CASSEVSGYTF.